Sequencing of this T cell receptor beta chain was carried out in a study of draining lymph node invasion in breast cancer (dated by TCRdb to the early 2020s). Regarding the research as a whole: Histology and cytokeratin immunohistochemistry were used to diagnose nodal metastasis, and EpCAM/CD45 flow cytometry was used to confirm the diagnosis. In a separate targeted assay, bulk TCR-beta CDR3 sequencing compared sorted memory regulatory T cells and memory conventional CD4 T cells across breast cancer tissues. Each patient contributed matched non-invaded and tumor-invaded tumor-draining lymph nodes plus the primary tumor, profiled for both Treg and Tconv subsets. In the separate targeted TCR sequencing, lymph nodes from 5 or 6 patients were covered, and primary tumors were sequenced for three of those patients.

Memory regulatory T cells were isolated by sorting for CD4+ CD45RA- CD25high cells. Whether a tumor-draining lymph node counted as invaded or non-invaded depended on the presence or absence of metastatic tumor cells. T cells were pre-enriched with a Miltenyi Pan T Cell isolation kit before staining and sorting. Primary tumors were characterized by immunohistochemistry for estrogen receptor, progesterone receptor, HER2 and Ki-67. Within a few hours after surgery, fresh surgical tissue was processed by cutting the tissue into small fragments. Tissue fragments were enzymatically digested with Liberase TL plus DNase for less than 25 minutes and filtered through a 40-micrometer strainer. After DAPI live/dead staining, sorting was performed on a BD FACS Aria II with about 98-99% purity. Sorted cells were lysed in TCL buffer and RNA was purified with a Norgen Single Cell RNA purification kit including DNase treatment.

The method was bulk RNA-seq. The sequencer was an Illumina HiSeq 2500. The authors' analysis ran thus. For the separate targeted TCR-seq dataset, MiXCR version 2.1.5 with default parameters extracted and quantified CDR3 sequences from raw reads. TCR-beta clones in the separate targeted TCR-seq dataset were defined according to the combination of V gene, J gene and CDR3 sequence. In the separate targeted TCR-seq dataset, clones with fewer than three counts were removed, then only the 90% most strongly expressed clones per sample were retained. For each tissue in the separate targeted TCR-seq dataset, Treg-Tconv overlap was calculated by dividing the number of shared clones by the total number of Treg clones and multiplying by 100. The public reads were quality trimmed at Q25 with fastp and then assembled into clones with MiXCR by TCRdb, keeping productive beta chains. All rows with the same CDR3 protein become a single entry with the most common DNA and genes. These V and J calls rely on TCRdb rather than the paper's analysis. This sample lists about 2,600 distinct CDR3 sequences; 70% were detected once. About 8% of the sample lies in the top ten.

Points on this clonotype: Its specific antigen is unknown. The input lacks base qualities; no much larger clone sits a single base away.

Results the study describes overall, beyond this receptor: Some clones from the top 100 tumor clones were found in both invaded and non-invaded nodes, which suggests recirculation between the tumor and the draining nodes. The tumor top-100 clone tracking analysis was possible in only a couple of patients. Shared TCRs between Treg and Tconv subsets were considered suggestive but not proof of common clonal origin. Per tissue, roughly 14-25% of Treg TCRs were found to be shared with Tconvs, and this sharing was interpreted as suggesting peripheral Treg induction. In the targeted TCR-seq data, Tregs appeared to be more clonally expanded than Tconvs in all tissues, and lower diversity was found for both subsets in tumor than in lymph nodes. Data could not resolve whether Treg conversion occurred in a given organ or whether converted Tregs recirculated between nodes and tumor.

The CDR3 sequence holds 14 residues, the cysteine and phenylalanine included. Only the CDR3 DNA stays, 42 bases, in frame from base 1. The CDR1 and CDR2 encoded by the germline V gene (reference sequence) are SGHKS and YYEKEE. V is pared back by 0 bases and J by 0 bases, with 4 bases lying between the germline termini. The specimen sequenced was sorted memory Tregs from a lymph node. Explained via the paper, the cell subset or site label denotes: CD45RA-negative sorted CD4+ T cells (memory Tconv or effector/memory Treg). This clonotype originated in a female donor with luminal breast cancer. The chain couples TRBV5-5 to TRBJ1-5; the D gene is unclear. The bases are TGTGCCAGCAGCTTGGCGTCTAGCAATCAGCCCCAGCATTTT. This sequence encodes CASSLASSNQPQHF.